This T cell receptor (beta chain) was identified in a study of cytomegalovirus exposure and HLA in healthy donors. Study outcomes and limitations: The authors later found TCR association rates varying by HLA locus, with DRB1 most and HLA-C fewest.

Worth noting for this clone: Its antigen is unidentified.

60 Vbeta and 13 Jbeta primers were used in PCR. Only in-frame clones appear in the TCRdb table, and some are missing; sequencing was by immunoSEQ multiplex PCR. This table holds about 120,000 clones, around 62% found once. J gave up 5 bases and V 3 bases, and 21 bases lay outside the gene matches. CDR3 length: 21 residues. CDR1 and CDR2 from the germline V gene are LNHNV and YYDKDF (reference sequence). This chain connects TRBV15 to TRBJ2-1; 11 bases agree with TRBD1. Material for sequencing was PBMCs. This TCR was sampled from a middle-aged woman in good health and CMV-seropositive. In DNA form, the CDR3 reads TGTGCCACCAGCAGGTCCCGGGGCGGACAGGGGGCTACCGGGCGGCACAATGAGCAGTTCTTC. Translated, it gives CATSRSRGGQGATGRHNEQFF.